Listed below are T cell receptor beta chains from one sample, sequenced in a study. From the RT-PCR reads, TCRdb called clonotypes with MiXCR, one entry per CDR3 protein. The repertoire has more than 550,000 distinct CDR3 sequences, 12% to 15% of them found once; the top ten carry roughly 3.9%. Sequencing was done on a sample of memory CD4+ T cells from blood. Source of these receptors: a female donor in good health, serving as a healthy control. CDR3s include the opening cysteine and the closing phenylalanine or tryptophan.

V	CDR3
TRBV20-1	CSVIRRPPLHF
TRBV4-1	CASSHTGSMNTEAFF
TRBV20-1	CSASPGPRYEQYF
TRBV29-1	CSVEIPAPDTQYF
TRBV5-1	CASSLALAEETQYF
TRBV4-2	CASSQDWWTSGTGDEQFF
TRBV20-1	CSARDSRGGAGELFF
TRBV20-1	CSARAGDRDLGAFF
TRBV4-2	CASSQGGLAGRDTQYF
TRBV20-1	CSATGQVQQPQHF
TRBV5-1	CASSFRTDSPLHF
TRBV20-1	CSAPRGRDTEAFF
TRBV7-2	CASSLGPGGQVLSGSYEQYF
TRBV5-4	CASSSPGLAKDTQYF
TRBV27	CASSLTTAVLDDSPLHF
TRBV5-5	CASSPNSNTGELFF
TRBV20-1	CSAIIGGRSYEQYF
TRBV20-1	CSAAPSTGDNSPLHF
TRBV5-1	CASSSGVNEQYF
TRBV5-1	CASSTDSSNSPLHF
TRBV2	CASLRDTGTEAFF
TRBV5-1	CASSTGQGIYNEQFF
TRBV20-1	CSARGPGAGNTEAFF
TRBV30	CAWSKGLGTDTQYF
TRBV12-3/TRBV12-4	CASSAPGQVLDTQYF
TRBV30	CAWSFAGGEQFF
TRBV7-2	CASTLFDEQYF
TRBV6-5	CASSYRGNEQFF
TRBV4-1	CASSQFEQGFGNTIYF
TRBV5-1	CASSLGTRGGANVLTF
TRBV20-1	CSARKGQGRYEQYF
TRBV11-2	CASSLNSNEQFF
TRBV30	CAWALWSGRSYEQYF
TRBV5-1	CARSYGQEAHQETQYF
TRBV7-9	CASSRGQGEGEQYF
TRBV6-1	CASSDGTVVWPQHF
TRBV29-1	CSVRETVADTQYF
TRBV24-1	CATSDLNDRARQFF
TRBV9	CASSVGTSGRPPDTQYF
TRBV20-1	CSARDDRRTKLFF
TRBV12-3/TRBV12-4	CASSQTRDSQETQYF
TRBV29-1	CSVLEANYEQYF